These T cell receptor beta chains were read from a single sample in a study of T cell responses to AZD1222 COVID-19 vaccine. Profiled with immunoSEQ multiplex PCR; TCRdb holds only in-frame clones, not every one. Of about 110,000 clones in the sample, approximately 90% were seen once. This sample comprised peripheral blood, obtained on day 0 of AZD1222 vaccination. The receptors here all came from an adult in good health. The CDR3 runs from the conserved cysteine through the conserved F or W. D genes are given only for firm matches.

CDR3	V	D
CASSLGQVNTEAFF	TRBV11-2	-
CASNPRTVNTEAFF	TRBV6-5	-
CASSPGDLQDTQYF	TRBV3-1/TRBV3-2	-
CASSVRDRANEQYF	TRBV2	TRBD1
CASSPQGAANEKLFF	TRBV27	-
CASSGPGPTNEKLFF	TRBV5-6	-
CASSSSRRGQGAPKGWNEQFF	TRBV5-1	-
CASSPLRNTGELFF	TRBV19	-
CASLGTGSEKLFF	TRBV19	TRBD1
CATSRDQGPYEQYF	TRBV15	-
CASSPRDGSTNEKLFF	TRBV5-4	-
CASSTGLAGGTDTQYF	TRBV5-4	TRBD2
CASSRTLQGTDTQYF	TRBV7-9	TRBD1
CASSQTAGGWNEQFF	TRBV5-1	TRBD2
CASSRGQGSLGTF	TRBV3-1/TRBV3-2	TRBD1
CATSEGGARASYNEQFF	TRBV15	-
CASSSWDSEAFF	TRBV6-5	TRBD1
CASSQVGDSTEAFF	TRBV3-1/TRBV3-2	-
CASSQDAVTNEKLFF	TRBV3-1/TRBV3-2	-
CASSYGADGYTF	TRBV3-1/TRBV3-2	-
CASSLRGSAGANVLTF	TRBV3-1/TRBV3-2	-
CASSEDRLFSYEQYF	TRBV5-8	-
CASSLLGGGATDTQYF	TRBV5-1	TRBD2
CASSNGEIYEQYF	TRBV6-5	-
CASSPSPLTEAFF	TRBV27	-
CASSFGTGKETQYF	TRBV7-9	TRBD1
CASSLGAPKFNEQFF	TRBV7-9	-
CASSARQGLARYEQYF	TRBV5-4	TRBD1
CASSIFASSYNEQFF	TRBV19	-
CASSYRGQETQYF	TRBV12-3/TRBV12-4	TRBD1
CASTTYPLEFYGYTF	TRBV6-5	-
CASSENWGDTEAFF	TRBV10-1	-
CATMTDSLPNYGYTF	TRBV28	-
CASSTGRNYGYTF	TRBV12-3/TRBV12-4	-
CASSLAYGSADTQYF	TRBV5-4	-
CASSLVEVESLYGYTF	TRBV7-9	-
CASSLAGTGSEKLFF	TRBV28	TRBD1
CASSPVQNSNYGYTF	TRBV18	-
CASSHPRGGMNTEAFF	TRBV7-9	-
CASSLASPRATGELFF	TRBV5-1	-
CASSQRLRVGEKLFF	TRBV3-1/TRBV3-2	-
CASSLAANNEQFF	TRBV11-3	-
CASSIIAEGSNQPQHF	TRBV19	-
CSVREHSEETQYF	TRBV29-1	-
CASSVQGSAEKLFF	TRBV27	-
CASRIVVYTEAFF	TRBV11-2	-
CASSPVSSSPRRYEQYF	TRBV3-1/TRBV3-2	-
CASSLSYRGLGLEAFF	TRBV5-1	TRBD1
CAWSVSAPTGEQYF	TRBV30	-
CASSLSTGYGYTF	TRBV27	-
CASSFSGTDNSPLHF	TRBV11-2	-
CARVQASDNGTEAFF	TRBV6-5	-
CASSLGGVFNTEAFF	TRBV7-2	-
CASSSGLAGASTDTQYF	TRBV7-8	TRBD2
CASRAGTPTLNTGELFF	TRBV5-1	-